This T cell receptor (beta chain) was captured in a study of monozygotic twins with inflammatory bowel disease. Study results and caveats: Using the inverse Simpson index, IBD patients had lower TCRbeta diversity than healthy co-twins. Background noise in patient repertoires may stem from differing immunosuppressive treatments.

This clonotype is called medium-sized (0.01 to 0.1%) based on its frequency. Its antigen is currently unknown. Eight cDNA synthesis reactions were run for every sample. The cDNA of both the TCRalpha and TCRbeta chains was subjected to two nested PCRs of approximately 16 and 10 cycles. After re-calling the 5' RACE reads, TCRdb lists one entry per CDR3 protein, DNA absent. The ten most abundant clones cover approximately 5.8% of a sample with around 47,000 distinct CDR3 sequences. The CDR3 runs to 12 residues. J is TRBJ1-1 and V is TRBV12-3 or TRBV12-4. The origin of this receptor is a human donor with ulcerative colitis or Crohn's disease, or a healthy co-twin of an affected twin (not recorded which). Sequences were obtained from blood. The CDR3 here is CASSLGNTEAFF.